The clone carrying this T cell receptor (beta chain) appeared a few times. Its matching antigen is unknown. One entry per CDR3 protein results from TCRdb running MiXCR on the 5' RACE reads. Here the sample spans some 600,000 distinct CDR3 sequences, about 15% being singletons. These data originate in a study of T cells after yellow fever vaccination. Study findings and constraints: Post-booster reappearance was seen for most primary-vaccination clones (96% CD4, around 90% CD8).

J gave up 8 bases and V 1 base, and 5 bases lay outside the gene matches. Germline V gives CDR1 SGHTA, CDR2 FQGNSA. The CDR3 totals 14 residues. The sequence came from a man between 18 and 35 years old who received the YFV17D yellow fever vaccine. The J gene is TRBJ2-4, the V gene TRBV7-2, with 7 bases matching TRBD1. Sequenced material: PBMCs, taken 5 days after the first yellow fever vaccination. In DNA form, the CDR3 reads TGTGCCAGCAGCTTAGTACAGGGGCCGGACATTCAGTACTTC. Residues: CASSLVQGPDIQYF.